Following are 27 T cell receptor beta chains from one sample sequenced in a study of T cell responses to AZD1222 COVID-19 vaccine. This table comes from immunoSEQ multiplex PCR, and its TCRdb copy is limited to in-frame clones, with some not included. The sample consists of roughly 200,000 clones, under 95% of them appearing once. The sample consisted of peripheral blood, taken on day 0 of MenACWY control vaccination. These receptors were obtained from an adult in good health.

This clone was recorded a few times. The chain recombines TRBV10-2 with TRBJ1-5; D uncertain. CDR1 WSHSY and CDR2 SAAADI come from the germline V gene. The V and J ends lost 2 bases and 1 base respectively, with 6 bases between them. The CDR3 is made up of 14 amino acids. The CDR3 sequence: CASSEAGSNQPQHF. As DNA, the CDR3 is TGCGCCAGCAGTGAGGCAGGAAGCAATCAGCCCCAGCATTTT.

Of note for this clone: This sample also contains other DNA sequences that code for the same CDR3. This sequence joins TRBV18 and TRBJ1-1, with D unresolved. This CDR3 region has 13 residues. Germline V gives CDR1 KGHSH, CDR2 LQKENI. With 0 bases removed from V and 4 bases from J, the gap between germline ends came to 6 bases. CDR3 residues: CASSPPGPTEAFF. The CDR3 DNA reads TGTGCCAGCTCACCACCGGGTCCCACTGAAGCTTTCTTT.

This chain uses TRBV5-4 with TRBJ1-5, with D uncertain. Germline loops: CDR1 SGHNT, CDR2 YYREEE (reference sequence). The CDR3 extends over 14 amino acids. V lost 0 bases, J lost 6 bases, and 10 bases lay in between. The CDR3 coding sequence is TGTGCCAGCAGCTTGGACTCCTCCAGTCAGCCCCAGCATTTT. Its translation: CASSLDSSSQPQHF.

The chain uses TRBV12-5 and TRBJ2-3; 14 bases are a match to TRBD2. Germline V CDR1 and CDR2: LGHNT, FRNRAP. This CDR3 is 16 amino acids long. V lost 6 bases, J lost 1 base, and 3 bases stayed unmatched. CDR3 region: CASGLGLAGGTDTQYF. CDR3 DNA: TGTGCTAGTGGCCTGGGACTAGCGGGAGGCACAGATACGCAGTATTTT.

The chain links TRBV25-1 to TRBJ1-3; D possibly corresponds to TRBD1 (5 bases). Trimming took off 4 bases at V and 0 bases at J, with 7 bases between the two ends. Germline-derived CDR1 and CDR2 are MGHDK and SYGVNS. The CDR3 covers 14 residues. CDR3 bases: TGTGCCAGCAGTGCGGGGGACTCTGGAAACACCATATATTTT. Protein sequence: CASSAGDSGNTIYF.

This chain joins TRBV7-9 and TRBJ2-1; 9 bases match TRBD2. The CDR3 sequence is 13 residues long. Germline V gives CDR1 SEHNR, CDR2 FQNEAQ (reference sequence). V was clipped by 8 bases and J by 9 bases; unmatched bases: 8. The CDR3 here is CASGVSGGGEQFF. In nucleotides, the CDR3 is TGTGCCAGCGGGGTTAGCGGGGGCGGTGAGCAGTTCTTC.

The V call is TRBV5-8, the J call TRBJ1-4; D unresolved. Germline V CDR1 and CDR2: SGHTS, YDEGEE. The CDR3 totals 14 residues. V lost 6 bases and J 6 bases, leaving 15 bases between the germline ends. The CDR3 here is CASTSGQSDEKLFF. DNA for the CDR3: TGTGCCAGCACCTCAGGCCAGTCAGATGAAAAACTGTTTTTT.

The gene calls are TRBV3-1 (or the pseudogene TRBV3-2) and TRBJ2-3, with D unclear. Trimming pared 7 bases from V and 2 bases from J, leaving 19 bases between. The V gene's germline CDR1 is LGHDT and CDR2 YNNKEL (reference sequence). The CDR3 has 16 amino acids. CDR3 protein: CASKNVRDGITDTQYF. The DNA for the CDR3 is TGTGCCAGCAAAAACGTCCGAGACGGCATCACAGATACGCAGTATTTT.

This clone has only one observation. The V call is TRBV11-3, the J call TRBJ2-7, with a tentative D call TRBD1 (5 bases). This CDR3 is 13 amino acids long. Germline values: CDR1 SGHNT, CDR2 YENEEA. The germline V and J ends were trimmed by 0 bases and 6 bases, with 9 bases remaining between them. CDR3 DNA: TGTGCCAGCAGCTTAGATCAAAGGGGCGAGCAGTACTTC. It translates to CASSLDQRGEQYF.

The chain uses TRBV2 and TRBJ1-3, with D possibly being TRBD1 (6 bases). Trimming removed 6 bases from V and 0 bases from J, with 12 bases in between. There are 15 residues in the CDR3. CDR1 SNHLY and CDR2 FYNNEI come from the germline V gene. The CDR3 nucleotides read TGTGCCAGCAGGACACAGGGTAGCTCTGGAAACACCATATATTTT. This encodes CASRTQGSSGNTIYF. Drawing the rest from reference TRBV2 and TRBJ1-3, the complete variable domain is EPEVTQTPSHQVTQMGQEVILRCVPISNHLYFYWYRQILGQKVEFLVSFYNNEISEKSEIFDDQFSVERPDGSNFTLKIRSTKLEDSAMYFCASRTQGSSGNTIYFGEGSWLTVV.

The CDR3 spells CASVPGAGDLNEQFF. The DNA for the CDR3 is TGTGCTAGTGTCCCGGGAGCGGGGGACCTCAATGAGCAGTTCTTC. V usage is TRBV12-5 and J usage is TRBJ2-1, with 8 positions matching TRBD2. Germline-derived CDR1 and CDR2 are LGHNT and FRNRAP. Unmatched junction bases numbered 11, after V lost 7 bases and J lost 6 bases. This CDR3 contains 15 residues.

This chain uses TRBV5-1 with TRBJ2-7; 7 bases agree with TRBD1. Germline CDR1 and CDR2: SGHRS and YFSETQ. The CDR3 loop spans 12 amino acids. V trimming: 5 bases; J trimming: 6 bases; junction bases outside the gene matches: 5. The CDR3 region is CASSGTGVEQYF. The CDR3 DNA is TGCGCCAGCAGTGGTACAGGGGTCGAGCAGTACTTC.

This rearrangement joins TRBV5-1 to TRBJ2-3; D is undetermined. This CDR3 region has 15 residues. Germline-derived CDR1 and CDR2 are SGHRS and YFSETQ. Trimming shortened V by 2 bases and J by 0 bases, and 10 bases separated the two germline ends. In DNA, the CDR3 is TGCGCCAGCAGCTTCGCAGACTCCAGCACAGATACGCAGTATTTT. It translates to CASSFADSSTDTQYF.

The CDR3 sequence: CASSHSGGTSTDTQYF. The CDR3, as DNA: TGTGCCAGCAGCCACAGCGGGGGAACTAGCACAGATACGCAGTATTTT. The gene calls are TRBV25-1 and TRBJ2-3; 8 bases agree with TRBD2. After removal of 6 bases from V and 0 bases from J, the junction contained 8 bases not matched to a gene. In germline, CDR1 is MGHDK, CDR2 SYGVNS. The CDR3 contains 16 residues.

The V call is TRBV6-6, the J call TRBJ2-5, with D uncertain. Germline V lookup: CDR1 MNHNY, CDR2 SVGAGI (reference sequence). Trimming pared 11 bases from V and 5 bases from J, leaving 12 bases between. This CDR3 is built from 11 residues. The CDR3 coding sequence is TGTGCCTCACGGACGCGGGAGACCCAGTACTTC. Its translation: CASRTRETQYF.

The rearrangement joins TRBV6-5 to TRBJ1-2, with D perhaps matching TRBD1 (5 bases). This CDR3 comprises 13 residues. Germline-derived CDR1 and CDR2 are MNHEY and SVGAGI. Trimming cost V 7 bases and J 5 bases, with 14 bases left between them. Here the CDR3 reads CASILTASYGYTF. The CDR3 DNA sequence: TGTGCCAGCATCTTGACAGCATCTTATGGCTACACCTTC.

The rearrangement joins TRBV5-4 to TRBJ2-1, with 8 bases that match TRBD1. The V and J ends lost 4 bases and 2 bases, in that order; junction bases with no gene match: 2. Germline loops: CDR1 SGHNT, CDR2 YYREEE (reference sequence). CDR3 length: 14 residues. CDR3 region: CASSVDRAYNEQFF. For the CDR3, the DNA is TGTGCCAGCAGCGTGGACAGGGCCTACAATGAGCAGTTCTTC.

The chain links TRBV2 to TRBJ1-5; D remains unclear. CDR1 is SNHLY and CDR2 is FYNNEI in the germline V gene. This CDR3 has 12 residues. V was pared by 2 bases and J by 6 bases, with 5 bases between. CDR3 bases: TGTGCCAGCAGTGAATCGCGTCAGCCCCAGCATTTT. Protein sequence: CASSESRQPQHF.

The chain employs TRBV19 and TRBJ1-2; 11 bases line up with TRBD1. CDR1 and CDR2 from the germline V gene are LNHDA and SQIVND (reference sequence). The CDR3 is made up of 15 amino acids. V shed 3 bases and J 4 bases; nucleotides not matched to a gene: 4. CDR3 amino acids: CASSIGTGGFYGYTF. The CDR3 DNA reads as TGTGCCAGTAGTATTGGGACAGGGGGGTTCTATGGCTACACCTTC.

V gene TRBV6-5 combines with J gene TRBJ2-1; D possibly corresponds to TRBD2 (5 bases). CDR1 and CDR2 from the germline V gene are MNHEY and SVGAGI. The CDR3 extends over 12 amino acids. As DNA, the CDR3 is TGTGGTCGGCCGGACTGGTACAATGAGCAGTTCTTC. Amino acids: CGRPDWYNEQFF.

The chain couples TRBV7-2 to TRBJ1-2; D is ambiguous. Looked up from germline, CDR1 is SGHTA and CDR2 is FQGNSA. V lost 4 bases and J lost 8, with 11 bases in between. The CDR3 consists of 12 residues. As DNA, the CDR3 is TGTGCCAGCAGCTCCCTTAGACTGGGCTACACCTTC. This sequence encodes CASSSLRLGYTF.

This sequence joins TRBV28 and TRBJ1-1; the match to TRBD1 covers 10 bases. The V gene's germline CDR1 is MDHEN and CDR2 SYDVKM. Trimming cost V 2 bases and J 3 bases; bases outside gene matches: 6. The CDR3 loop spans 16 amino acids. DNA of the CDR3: TGTGCCAGCAGTTTACTCCCCGGGACAGGGGACACTGAAGCTTTCTTT. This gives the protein CASSLLPGTGDTEAFF.

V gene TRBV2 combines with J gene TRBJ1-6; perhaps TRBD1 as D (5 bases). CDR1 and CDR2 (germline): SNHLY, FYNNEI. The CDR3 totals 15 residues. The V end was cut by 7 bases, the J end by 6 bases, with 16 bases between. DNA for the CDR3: TGTGCCAGCAAACCCCCGGCGGGGGTTAATTCACCCCTCCACTTT. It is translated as CASKPPAGVNSPLHF.

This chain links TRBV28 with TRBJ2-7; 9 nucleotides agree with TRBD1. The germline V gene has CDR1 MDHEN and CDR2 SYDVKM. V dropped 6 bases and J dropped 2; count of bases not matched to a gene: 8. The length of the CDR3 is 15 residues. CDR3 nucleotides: TGTGCCAGCAGGACGACCGGGACAGGGACCTACGAGCAGTACTTC. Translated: CASRTTGTGTYEQYF.

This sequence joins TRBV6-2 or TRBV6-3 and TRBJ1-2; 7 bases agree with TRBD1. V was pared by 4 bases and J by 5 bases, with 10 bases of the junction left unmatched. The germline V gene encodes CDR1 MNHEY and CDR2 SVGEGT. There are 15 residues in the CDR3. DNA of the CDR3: TGTGCCAGCAGTTCCATAGCCGGGACAGAGTATGGCTACACCTTC. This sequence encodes CASSSIAGTEYGYTF.

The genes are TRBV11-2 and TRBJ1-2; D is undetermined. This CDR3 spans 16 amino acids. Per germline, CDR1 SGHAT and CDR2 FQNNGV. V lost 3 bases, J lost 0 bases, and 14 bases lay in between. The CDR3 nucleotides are TGTGCCAGCAGCTTTCCCCCCCGGCACCCTAACTATGGCTACACCTTC. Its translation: CASSFPPRHPNYGYTF.

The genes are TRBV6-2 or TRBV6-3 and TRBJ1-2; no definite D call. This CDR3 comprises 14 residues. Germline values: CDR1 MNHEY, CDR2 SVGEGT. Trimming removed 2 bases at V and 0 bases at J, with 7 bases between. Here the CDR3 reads CASSYASPNYGYTF. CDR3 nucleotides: TGTGCCAGCAGTTACGCTTCACCTAACTATGGCTACACCTTC.